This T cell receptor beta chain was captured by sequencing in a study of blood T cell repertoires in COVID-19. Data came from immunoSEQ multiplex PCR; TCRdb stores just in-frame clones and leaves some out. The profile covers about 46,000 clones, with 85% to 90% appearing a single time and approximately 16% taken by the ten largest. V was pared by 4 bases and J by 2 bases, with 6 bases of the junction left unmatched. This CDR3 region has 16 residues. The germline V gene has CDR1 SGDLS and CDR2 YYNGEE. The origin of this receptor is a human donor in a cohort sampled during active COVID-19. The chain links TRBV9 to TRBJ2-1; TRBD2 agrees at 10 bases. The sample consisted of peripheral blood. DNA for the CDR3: TGTGCCAGCAGCCGAACTAGCGGGGTAACCTACAATGAGCAGTTCTTC. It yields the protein CASSRTSGVTYNEQFF.